This T cell receptor (beta chain) derives from a study of blood T cell repertoires in COVID-19. Whole-study context: The United States, Italy and Spain supplied acute and convalescent COVID-19 samples. Sources were T cells, B-cell-depleted T cells, or PBMCs; the material itself was cDNA or gDNA.

Method: immunoSEQ multiplex PCR; TCRdb's copy keeps in-frame clones and lacks some. The table lists over 100,000 clones, approximately 88% of them singletons, with around 4.5% in the top ten. This CDR3 is built from 12 residues. J was trimmed by 10 bases and V by 5 bases; bases with no gene match: 7. Germline assignment: CDR1 SGHTA and CDR2 FQGNSA. The chain uses TRBV7-2 and TRBJ2-5; TRBD1 matches at 7 bases. The sequence was collected from a human donor in a cohort sampled during active COVID-19. Sequencing input: peripheral blood. The CDR3 DNA reads TGTGCCAGCAGCATACTCCGGGACAGCCAGTACTTC. It specifies CASSILRDSQYF.